The clone carrying this TCR beta chain was seen more than once but under ten times. The antigen is undetermined. Documented treatment: oral pan-JAK inhibitor, 5-10 mg twice daily. This sample stems from a study of CD8+ T cells in alopecia areata. Study as a whole: Twice daily, treated patients received 5 to 10 mg of oral tofacitinib. Findings of the study overall: Among the 100 top clones, expanded CD8+ clones, like scalp clonality, were significantly decreased by tofacitinib. Throughout tofacitinib, many expanded lesional clones continued to persist in scalp and blood.

The CDR3 consists of 13 residues. Germline CDR1 and CDR2: SGHTA and FQGNSA. V dropped 5 bases and J dropped 9 bases, with 17 bases sitting between them. Following RNA extraction, reverse transcription yielded cDNA that acted as the sequencing template. Libraries were prepared by immunoSEQ multiplex PCR; TCRdb keeps only in-frame clonotypes and omits some of them. The sample has a few hundred thousand clones, 35% to 40% seen once. The sample in question was CD4+ T cells sorted from blood, obtained at roughly week 30, from a patient treated with tofacitinib. The chain combines TRBV7-2 with TRBJ2-7; D is possibly TRBD1 (5 bases). This TCR came from a human donor with alopecia areata. The CDR3 is CASSGDQGRRQYF. The CDR3 nucleotides read TGTGCCAGCAGCGGGGATCAGGGTAGGAGGCAGTACTTC.